Each of the 15 T cell receptor beta chains below was sequenced from the same sample in a study of neoadjuvant anti-PD-1 for oral cavity cancer. Noted time point: after neoadjuvant nivolumab, at surgical resection. Sequenced by immunoSEQ multiplex PCR; TCRdb stores in-frame clones only, minus some. The repertoire has more than 25,000 clones, 80% of them found once; the top ten carry around 3.7%. The specimen was PBMCs, collected after nivolumab (anti-PD-1) treatment. The receptors originated from a person between 40 and 85 years old with oral cavity squamous cell carcinoma.

This clone came up once. The chain couples TRBV11-1 to TRBJ1-4; 10 nucleotides align to TRBD1. CDR1 SGHAT and CDR2 FQDESV come from the germline V gene (reference sequence). CDR3 length equals 15 residues. V was pared by 6 bases and J by 8 bases, with 9 bases of the junction left unmatched. CDR3 coding DNA: TGTGCCAGCAGTCAACCGGGACAGGGGACGGAAAAACTGTTTTTT. Protein sequence: CASSQPGQGTEKLFF.

The chain is built from TRBV5-6 and TRBJ2-7, with D possibly matching TRBD2 (5 bases). The CDR3 loop spans 17 amino acids. Trimming shortened V by 0 bases and J by 2 bases, and 18 bases separated the two germline ends. Looked up from germline, CDR1 is SGHDT and CDR2 is YYEEEE. CDR3 sequence reads: CASSLGFRSGETYEQYF. CDR3 sequence (DNA): TGTGCCAGCAGCTTGGGATTTAGAAGCGGCGAGACCTACGAGCAGTACTTC.

This clone was seen once. The rearrangement joins TRBV15 to TRBJ1-4; no reliable D call. Trimming cost V 0 bases and J 1 base, with 12 bases left between them. This CDR3 region has 17 residues. Germline-derived CDR1 and CDR2 are LNHNV and YYDKDF (reference sequence). CDR3 bases: TGTGCCACCAGCAGAGATCCGAAAGGAAGAACTAATGAAAAACTGTTTTTT. This gives the protein CATSRDPKGRTNEKLFF.

CDR3 amino acids: CATSRDAGKETQYF. Here the CDR3 DNA reads TGTGCCACCAGCAGAGATGCAGGGAAAGAGACCCAGTACTTC. The chain joins TRBV15 to TRBJ2-5; D is perhaps TRBD1 (5 bases). This CDR3 has 14 residues. V lost 0 bases and J lost 3, with 8 bases in between. Germline CDR1 and CDR2: LNHNV and YYDKDF (reference sequence). The full variable domain, with the rest looked up from reference TRBV15 and TRBJ2-5, is DAMVIQNPRYQVTQFGKPVTLSCSQTLNHNVMYWYQQKSSQAPKLLFHYYDKDFNNEADTPDNFQSRRPNTSFCFLDIRSPGLGDTAMYLCATSRDAGKETQYFGPGTRLLVL.

As DNA, the CDR3 is TGTGCCAGCAGCTTAGTTTCGGGAGGAGCTTTCTTT. Protein product: CASSLVSGGAFF. The chain employs TRBV7-9 and TRBJ1-1; no reliable D call. V was pared by 1 base and J by 10 bases, with 10 bases between. This CDR3 spans 12 amino acids. Looked up from germline, CDR1 is SEHNR and CDR2 is FQNEAQ (reference sequence).

The genes are TRBV19 and TRBJ2-3, with a weak D call TRBD2 (7 bases). This CDR3 spans 12 amino acids. Trimming pared 3 bases from V and 9 bases from J, leaving 10 bases between. CDR1 and CDR2 from the germline V gene are LNHDA and SQIVND (reference sequence). Here the CDR3 reads CASSMAGATQYF. The CDR3 nucleotides read TGTGCCAGTAGTATGGCGGGGGCGACGCAGTATTTT.

By sample fraction, this clone is medium-sized. The chain uses TRBV6-1 and TRBJ2-6; D gene ambiguous. In germline, CDR1 is MNHNS, CDR2 SASEGT. This CDR3 comprises 16 residues. The V end lost 2 bases, the J end lost 0 bases, and 8 bases lay between the germline ends. The CDR3, as DNA: TGTGCCAGCAGTGAATACGTAGGCTCTGGGGCCAACGTCCTGACTTTC. Protein: CASSEYVGSGANVLTF.

The chain is built from TRBV16 and TRBJ1-2, with 12 bases lining up with TRBD1. V lost 2 bases to trimming and J lost 4 bases; unmatched junction nucleotides: 8. The germline V gene encodes CDR1 KGHSY and CDR2 FQNENV. The CDR3 length is 17 residues. For the CDR3, the DNA is TGTGCCAGCAGCCAAGGGACAGGGGGCGCCGACGGCTATGGCTACACCTTC. It codes for CASSQGTGGADGYGYTF.

This clone has a handful of counts. V is TRBV19 and J is TRBJ2-2; no reliable D call. Trimming took off 3 bases at V and 6 bases at J, with 5 bases between the two ends. Germline values: CDR1 LNHDA, CDR2 SQIVND (reference sequence). The CDR3 totals 12 residues. CDR3 protein: CASSIYPGELFF. For the CDR3, the DNA is TGTGCCAGTAGTATTTATCCCGGGGAGCTGTTTTTT.

This rearrangement joins TRBV19 to TRBJ1-2; possibly TRBD1 for D (6 bases). This CDR3 region has 16 residues. The germline V and J ends were trimmed by 4 bases and 4 bases, with 19 bases remaining between them. CDR1 LNHDA and CDR2 SQIVND come from the germline V gene (reference sequence). CDR3 nucleotide sequence: TGTGCCAGTAGTACCACCGGGGGGGGCGATCGCTATGGCTACACCTTC. Protein sequence: CASSTTGGGDRYGYTF. The full variable domain, in which reference TRBV19 and TRBJ1-2 provide the parts outside the CDR3, is DGGITQSPKYLFRKEGQNVTLSCEQNLNHDAMYWYRQDPGQGLRLIYYSQIVNDFQKGDIAEGYSVSREKKESFPLTVTSAQKNPTAFYLCASSTTGGGDRYGYTFGSGTRLTVV.

V and J are TRBV5-1 and TRBJ1-1; TRBD1 matches at 7 bases. Germline V CDR1 and CDR2: SGHRS, YFSETQ. V was clipped by 0 bases and J by 4 bases; unmatched bases: 6. The CDR3 has 15 amino acids. The CDR3 DNA follows: TGCGCCAGCAGCTTGGGGTCAGGGGGAGGCACTGAAGCTTTCTTT. Translation gives CASSLGSGGGTEAFF.

The rearrangement uses TRBV9 and TRBJ1-4; 10 bases are a match to TRBD1. The germline V gene encodes CDR1 SGDLS and CDR2 YYNGEE. The CDR3 is 15 amino acids. Unmatched junction bases numbered 9, after V lost 5 bases and J lost 8 bases. CDR3 sequence: CASSTGTGEGEKLFF. The CDR3 DNA reads as TGTGCCAGCAGTACCGGGACAGGGGAGGGGGAAAAACTGTTTTTT.

The rearrangement joins TRBV9 to TRBJ2-3; a weak D match, TRBD1 (5 bases). CDR1 and CDR2 (germline): SGDLS, YYNGEE. V shed 0 bases and J shed 0 bases, with 11 bases lying between them. The CDR3 totals 16 residues. The CDR3 DNA sequence: TGTGCCAGCAGCGTAGCTGGCAGGGCTAGCACAGATACGCAGTATTTT. Translated: CASSVAGRASTDTQYF.

The chain combines TRBV28 with TRBJ1-2, with TRBD1 as a possible D gene (5 bases). Germline V gene data show CDR1 as MDHEN and CDR2 as SYDVKM. V lost 2 bases and J 8 bases, leaving 21 bases between the germline ends. The length of the CDR3 is 16 residues. CDR3 sequence reads: CASSLLRGPKGRGYTF. The CDR3 bases are TGTGCCAGCAGTTTACTTAGGGGCCCCAAAGGAAGAGGCTACACCTTC.

CDR3: CASSATGAGETQYF. The CDR3 DNA follows: TGTGCCAGCAGCGCGACAGGGGCGGGAGAGACCCAGTACTTC. The chain employs TRBV9 and TRBJ2-5, with TRBD1 matching over 8 bases. This CDR3 is built from 14 residues. The V gene end was trimmed by 3 bases and the J gene end by 4 bases; junction bases not matched to a gene: 5. Germline values: CDR1 SGDLS, CDR2 YYNGEE.